This TCR beta chain was identified in a study of blood T cell repertoires in COVID-19. The wider study: Acute and convalescent COVID-19 samples came from the United States, Italy and Spain. T cells, B-cell-depleted T cells, or PBMCs provided the cDNA or gDNA that served as material.

CDR3 length: 15 amino acids. J lost 7 bases, V lost 1 base, and 9 bases had no gene match. Per the germline V gene, CDR1 is MNHEY and CDR2 is SMNVEV (reference sequence). Original handling: It was from reference gene primer amplification that nucleated cell counts were estimated. TCRdb keeps only in-frame clones here, not all; method: immunoSEQ multiplex PCR. V, J and clone size were drawn from that table, and D and trimming were deduced from the DNA. The table shows approximately 210,000 clones, with around four fifths occurring only once. The chain recombines TRBV27 with TRBJ1-2; 7 bases map to TRBD1. Material for sequencing was peripheral blood. This TCR derives from a man younger than 45 with active or convalescent COVID-19. DNA of the CDR3: TGTGCCAGCAGTTTATTCGGAGCGAGGGGGCCTGGCTACACCTTC. Its translation: CASSLFGARGPGYTF.